The rows below give T cell receptor beta chains drawn from one sample of a study of cytomegalovirus exposure and HLA in healthy donors. Assay used: immunoSEQ multiplex PCR; TCRdb lists only in-frame clones, some missing. The sample lists around 98,000 clones, 70% to 90% seen once, with 3.5% to 5% in the top ten. The specimen sequenced was PBMCs. Receptors were obtained from a woman in her twenties or thirties in good health and CMV-seronegative. The CDR3 runs from the conserved cysteine through the conserved F or W. The D gene is left open where the match is weak. Rows give clone size only sometimes, using once, few, many, or a class for an expanded clone.

v_gene,abundance,d_gene,j_gene,CDR3aa,CDR3nt
TRBV7-2,.,TRBD1,TRBJ1-6,CASSLIQGWSPLHF,TGTGCCAGCAGCTTAATACAGGGGTGGTCACCCCTCCACTTT
TRBV15,.,.,TRBJ1-1,CATSREQGANTEAFF,TGTGCCACCAGCAGAGAACAGGGAGCGAACACTGAAGCTTTCTTT
TRBV19,.,.,TRBJ2-3,CASSFRPGADTQYF,TGTGCCAGTAGTTTCCGCCCGGGAGCAGATACGCAGTATTTT
TRBV29-1,few,.,TRBJ2-2,CSVEVAGWTGELFF,TGCAGCGTTGAGGTGGCGGGGTGGACCGGGGAGCTGTTTTTT
TRBV23-1,.,TRBD1,TRBJ1-6,CASSRATGDNSPLHF,TGCGCCAGCAGTCGGGCGACAGGGGATAATTCACCCCTCCACTTT
TRBV2,.,.,TRBJ1-5,CASTRVGPAGQPQHF,TGTGCCAGCACCCGAGTGGGCCCTGCCGGCCAGCCCCAGCATTTT
TRBV2,.,.,TRBJ2-7,CASSRTAVYEQYF,TGTGCCAGCAGTCGGACAGCCGTCTACGAGCAGTACTTC
TRBV19,.,.,TRBJ1-3,CASSILWGDGSSGNTIYF,TGTGCCAGTAGTATATTATGGGGCGACGGCAGCTCTGGAAACACCATATATTTT
TRBV5-1,once,.,TRBJ2-3,CASSLGFSQDTQYF,TGCGCCAGCAGCTTGGGTTTCTCCCAGGATACGCAGTATTTT
TRBV5-6,many,.,TRBJ1-1,CASSFQYTEAFF,TGTGCCAGCAGCTTCCAGTACACTGAAGCTTTCTTT
TRBV21-1,.,.,TRBJ2-1,CASRSPPDWRHEQFF,TGTGCCAGCAGAAGCCCCCCGGACTGGAGGCATGAGCAGTTCTTC
TRBV18,.,TRBD2,TRBJ2-1,CASSPERGGLGEQFF,TGTGCCAGCTCACCGGAGCGGGGGGGCTTAGGTGAGCAGTTCTTC
TRBV20-1,.,.,TRBJ2-1,CSARRGKEQFF,TGCAGTGCCAGGCGGGGAAAGGAGCAGTTCTTC
TRBV25-1,.,.,TRBJ2-2,CASRDSRGEIGELFF,TGTGCCAGCAGGGATTCTAGAGGAGAGATCGGGGAGCTGTTTTTT
TRBV18,.,TRBD1,TRBJ2-7,CASSPGTGSYEQYF,TGTGCCAGCTCACCCGGGACAGGATCCTACGAGCAGTACTTC
TRBV5-1,.,TRBD1,TRBJ2-3,CASSLNPGQGPDTQYF,TGCGCCAGCAGCCTCAATCCGGGACAGGGGCCAGATACGCAGTATTTT
TRBV28,.,TRBD1,TRBJ2-3,CASRGQGAPTDTQYF,TGTGCCAGCAGGGGACAGGGGGCGCCAACAGATACGCAGTATTTT
TRBV5-6,few,.,TRBJ2-1,CASSRLEEQFF,TGTGCCAGCAGCCGACTAGAAGAGCAGTTCTTC
TRBV5-4,.,TRBD2,TRBJ2-2,CASSLIAGRVSGELFF,TGTGCCAGCAGCTTGATCGCCGGGAGGGTATCCGGGGAGCTGTTTTTT
TRBV9,.,.,TRBJ1-1,CASSPRQYTEAFF,TGTGCCAGCAGCCCCCGACAGTACACTGAAGCTTTCTTT
TRBV9,.,TRBD2,TRBJ2-1,CASSPPGTSGRGVQFF,TGTGCCAGCAGCCCACCCGGGACTAGCGGGAGAGGGGTACAGTTCTTC
TRBV5-1,.,.,TRBJ1-4,CASSFSGSGEKLFF,TGCGCCAGCAGCTTTAGCGGGTCGGGTGAAAAACTGTTTTTT
TRBV29-1,.,TRBD2,TRBJ2-5,CSVEDRLAGHQETQYF,TGCAGCGTTGAGGACCGACTAGCGGGCCATCAAGAGACCCAGTACTTC
TRBV7-3,.,TRBD2,TRBJ2-1,CASSGGLAGNEQFF,TGTGCCAGCAGCGGGGGACTAGCGGGCAACGAGCAGTTCTTC
TRBV6-5,.,.,TRBJ2-3,CASSFRDTQYF,TGTGCCAGCAGCTTCAGGGATACGCAGTATTTT
TRBV27,.,TRBD1,TRBJ1-1,CASSSYRSGTGRRNTEAFF,TGTGCCAGCAGTTCCTACCGAAGTGGGACAGGGAGGCGGAACACTGAAGCTTTCTTT
TRBV28,.,TRBD1,TRBJ1-2,CASSHRQGTFGYGYTF,TGTGCCAGCAGTCACCGACAGGGGACTTTTGGCTATGGCTACACCTTC
TRBV11-2,.,TRBD2,TRBJ2-3,CASSLVGGRVTTDTQYF,TGTGCCAGCAGCTTAGTGGGTGGGAGGGTAACCACAGATACGCAGTATTTT
TRBV7-2,.,TRBD2,TRBJ2-7,CASSLGTSGSGKQYF,TGTGCCAGCAGCTTAGGGACTAGCGGGAGCGGGAAGCAGTACTTC
TRBV7-3,once,TRBD2,TRBJ2-5,CASSPPGTTTTTQYF,TGTGCCAGCAGCCCACCAGGGACTACCACCACGACCCAGTACTTC
TRBV29-1,.,.,TRBJ1-2,CSGGSSANYGYTF,TGCAGCGGAGGGAGCTCAGCTAACTATGGCTACACCTTC
TRBV5-1,.,.,TRBJ1-1,CASSLGNEAFF,TGCGCCAGCAGCTTGGGTAATGAAGCTTTCTTT
TRBV15,.,TRBD2,TRBJ2-5,CATTPGLAIETQYF,TGTGCCACCACCCCGGGACTAGCGATAGAGACCCAGTACTTC
TRBV28,few,.,TRBJ1-2,CASSLTDYGYTF,TGTGCCAGCAGTTTAACGGACTATGGCTACACCTTC
TRBV28,.,.,TRBJ2-5,CASRQEETQYF,TGTGCCAGCAGGCAAGAGGAAACCCAGTACTTC
TRBV5-1,.,TRBD1,TRBJ1-3,CASSSTTGGAGNTIYF,TGCGCCAGCAGCTCAACCACAGGGGGAGCTGGAAACACCATATATTTT
TRBV10-3,.,TRBD1,TRBJ1-2,CAISPGGRGYTF,TGTGCCATCAGCCCAGGGGGCCGGGGCTACACCTTC
TRBV25-1,.,TRBD1,TRBJ1-4,CASRDDRGAGEKLFF,TGTGCCAGCAGGGACGACAGGGGAGCGGGGGAAAAACTGTTTTTT
TRBV28,.,.,TRBJ1-2,CASSFTVYGYTF,TGTGCCAGCAGTTTCACGGTCTATGGCTACACCTTC
TRBV28,few,TRBD2,TRBJ2-7,CASTPSGPYEQYF,TGTGCCAGCACGCCTAGCGGACCCTACGAGCAGTACTTC
TRBV5-1,.,.,TRBJ2-3,CASSLNLANVADTQYF,TGCGCCAGCAGCTTGAATCTAGCTAATGTCGCAGATACGCAGTATTTT
TRBV7-8,.,.,TRBJ1-4,CASSLERGTPYEKLFF,TGTGCCAGCAGCTTAGAAAGGGGGACACCTTATGAAAAACTGTTTTTT
TRBV9,.,TRBD1,TRBJ1-3,CASSAGQGKGGNTIYF,TGTGCCAGCAGCGCCGGACAGGGTAAAGGTGGAAACACCATATATTTT
TRBV5-6,few,.,TRBJ2-7,CASSLKDRFSYEQYF,TGTGCCAGCAGCCTAAAGGACAGATTCTCCTACGAGCAGTACTTC
TRBV11-2,.,TRBD2,TRBJ2-1,CASSLVLSSGGVRPEQFF,TGTGCCAGCAGCTTAGTTCTCAGTAGCGGGGGGGTGCGGCCTGAGCAGTTCTTC
TRBV7-3,.,TRBD2,TRBJ2-1,CASSLLKRGQRGEQFF,TGTGCCAGCAGCTTACTGAAGCGGGGTCAACGGGGTGAGCAGTTCTTC
TRBV7-2,.,.,TRBJ1-6,CASSLTAYNSPLHF,TGTGCCAGCAGCTTAACGGCCTATAATTCACCCCTCCACTTT
TRBV2,.,TRBD1,TRBJ1-2,CASRDRGREGYTF,TGTGCCAGCCGTGACAGGGGCAGAGAGGGCTACACCTTC
TRBV27,.,TRBD1,TRBJ2-4,CASSLGTGGYIQYF,TGTGCCAGCAGTTTGGGGACAGGGGGATACATTCAGTACTTC
TRBV29-1,.,.,TRBJ2-2,CSVAAGNTGELFF,TGCAGCGTTGCGGCAGGGAACACCGGGGAGCTGTTTTTT
TRBV27,.,TRBD1,TRBJ2-7,CASRQRGGTGGHYEQYF,TGTGCCAGCCGCCAAAGGGGAGGGACAGGGGGACACTACGAGCAGTACTTC
TRBV25-1,.,.,TRBJ2-7,CASSVSYEQYF,TGTGCCAGCAGTGTCTCTTACGAGCAGTACTTC
TRBV29-1,.,TRBD1,TRBJ2-1,CSVAVNRGFSVEQFF,TGCAGCGTAGCAGTTAACAGGGGGTTCTCTGTTGAGCAGTTCTTC
TRBV19,.,TRBD1,TRBJ2-7,CASRDREFYEQYF,TGTGCCAGTCGGGACAGGGAGTTCTACGAGCAGTACTTC
TRBV28,.,.,TRBJ2-7,CASTNRRLPYEQYF,TGTGCCAGCACTAACAGGCGATTACCCTACGAGCAGTACTTC
TRBV4-1,.,TRBD2,TRBJ2-3,CASSQEFSGGFTDTQYF,TGCGCCAGCAGCCAAGAGTTTAGCGGGGGCTTCACAGATACGCAGTATTTT
TRBV21-1,.,.,TRBJ2-1,CASSNVWGGPSNEQFF,TGTGCCAGCAGCAACGTCTGGGGGGGGCCCTCGAATGAGCAGTTCTTC
TRBV19,.,.,TRBJ1-3,CASSEVAGNTIYF,TGTGCCAGTAGTGAGGTTGCGGGAAACACCATATATTTT
TRBV5-1,.,.,TRBJ2-2,CASSLQAYGELFF,TGCGCCAGCAGCTTGCAGGCTTACGGGGAGCTGTTTTTT